The clone carrying this TCR beta chain was seen more than once but under ten times. Its antigen is still unknown. This sample is part of a study of identical twins. A universal primer site was added by template switching, and unique molecular identifiers were carried by the cDNA. TCRdb called the 5' RACE reads again in MiXCR, with one record for every CDR3 protein. The sample comprises some 300,000 distinct CDR3 sequences, 9% to 15% of which are singletons, and roughly 7.8% rests with the top ten. Study-wide results and caveats: Sequences that were out-of-frame, alpha and twin-shared displayed an excess of low generation probability.

CDR3 length: 21 residues. V gave up 1 base and J gave up 0 bases; unmatched junction bases: 12. Germline V CDR1 and CDR2: SGHDN, FVKESK. These data are also associated with another study on yellow fever vaccine responses in identical twins.

The genes are TRBV14 and TRBJ2-1; 13 nucleotides match TRBD2. Sequences were obtained from CD8+ T cells sorted from blood. This clonotype originated in a young woman in good health. This CDR3 reads CASSQGTSGSPFHRSYNEQFF. The DNA for the CDR3 is TGTGCCAGCAGCCAAGGGACTAGCGGGAGCCCCTTCCATCGCTCCTACAATGAGCAGTTCTTC.